The 11 T cell receptor beta chains given below trace back to one sample, sequenced in a study of glioma-infiltrating T cells after dendritic cell vaccination. Method: immunoSEQ multiplex PCR; TCRdb's copy keeps in-frame clones and lacks some. The sample holds around 72,000 clones, about four fifths seen once. This specimen was blood, taken before dendritic cell vaccination. The source is a human donor with glioblastoma.

The rearrangement joins TRBV7-2 to TRBJ2-7; 8 positions agree with TRBD2. This CDR3 is built from 15 residues. The V gene's germline CDR1 is SGHTA and CDR2 FQGNSA. The V gene end was trimmed by 0 bases and the J gene end by 3 bases; junction bases not matched to a gene: 4. This CDR3 reads CASSLAPAGVYEQYF. The CDR3 DNA reads as TGTGCCAGCAGCTTAGCTCCAGCGGGGGTCTACGAGCAGTACTTC.

J is TRBJ1-2 and V is TRBV7-2, with 10 bases identical to TRBD1. V lost 5 bases and J lost 12; bases outside the gene matches: 6. Germline assignment: CDR1 SGHTA and CDR2 FQGNSA. This CDR3 comprises 12 residues. CDR3 region: CASSIGDRGHTF. In nucleotides, the CDR3 is TGTGCCAGCAGCATTGGGGACAGGGGACACACCTTC.

The chain joins TRBV19 to TRBJ1-2; tentative D call: TRBD1 (5 bases). Trimming left V 4 bases short and J 2 bases short, with 8 bases between. The CDR3 runs 13 residues. Germline CDR1 and CDR2: LNHDA and SQIVND (reference sequence). Here the CDR3 reads CASSRGLNYGYTF. The CDR3 DNA sequence: TGTGCCAGTAGTAGGGGACTCAACTATGGCTACACCTTC. Filled out from reference TRBV19 and TRBJ1-2, the complete variable domain reads DGGITQSPKYLFRKEGQNVTLSCEQNLNHDAMYWYRQDPGQGLRLIYYSQIVNDFQKGDIAEGYSVSREKKESFPLTVTSAQKNPTAFYLCASSRGLNYGYTFGSGTRLTVV.

The J gene is TRBJ1-2, the V gene TRBV5-1; D is ambiguous. The CDR3 length is 14 residues. The V gene's germline CDR1 is SGHRS and CDR2 YFSETQ. The V and J ends lost 0 bases and 1 base respectively, with 7 bases between them. The CDR3 loop reads CASSLDEGNYGYTF. CDR3 bases: TGCGCCAGCAGCTTGGATGAGGGTAACTATGGCTACACCTTC.

This chain connects TRBV5-1 to TRBJ2-7; 7 bases are a match to TRBD1. The length of the CDR3 is 13 residues. CDR1 and CDR2 from the germline V gene are SGHRS and YFSETQ. Trimming at V came to 6 bases and at J to 6 bases, leaving 9 bases not matched to a gene. CDR3: CASNDRERVEQYF. In DNA, the CDR3 is TGCGCCAGCAATGACAGGGAGAGGGTCGAGCAGTACTTC.

V is TRBV9 and J is TRBJ1-5, with D uncertain. The CDR3 runs 13 residues. Trimming took off 0 bases at V and 7 bases at J, with 8 bases between the two ends. The germline CDR1 and CDR2 sequences are SGDLS and YYNGEE. The CDR3 DNA is TGTGCCAGCAGCGTAGATGGCGGCCAGCCCCAGCATTTT. Its translation is CASSVDGGQPQHF.

This rearrangement joins TRBV14 to TRBJ1-2, with 9 bases aligning to TRBD1. CDR3 length: 13 amino acids. The germline CDR1 and CDR2 sequences are SGHDN and FVKESK. After removal of 3 bases from V and 8 bases from J, the junction contained 4 bases not matched to a gene. The CDR3 here is CASSQGQGGGYTF. CDR3 nucleotide sequence: TGTGCCAGCAGCCAGGGACAGGGTGGCGGCTACACCTTC.

A single count supports this clone. The V gene is TRBV4-1, the J gene TRBJ2-5; 10 bases map to TRBD2. V shed 1 base, J shed 5 bases, and the junction held 10 bases outside the gene matches. Germline-derived CDR1 and CDR2 are MGHRA and YSYEKL. The CDR3 runs to 17 residues. The CDR3 spells CASSQARAGGPTETQYF. Here the CDR3 DNA reads TGCGCCAGCAGCCAAGCTAGAGCGGGGGGGCCGACGGAGACCCAGTACTTC.

The rearrangement joins TRBV7-2 to TRBJ2-2; D unclear. There are 14 residues in the CDR3. The germline V gene has CDR1 SGHTA and CDR2 FQGNSA. V lost 1 base to trimming and J lost 7 bases, with 10 bases between them. CDR3 DNA sequence: TGTGCCAGCAGCTTAGACCTCTCCGGCGGGGAGCTGTTTTTT. This gives the protein CASSLDLSGGELFF.

The DNA for the CDR3 is TGTGCCAGCAGCTTAGCGCTCACGGGGTCCAACATTCAGTACTTC. Its translation is CASSLALTGSNIQYF. This sequence joins TRBV7-9 and TRBJ2-4; D might be TRBD2 (5 bases). This CDR3 contains 15 residues. V lost 0 bases to trimming and J lost 7 bases, with 13 bases between them. CDR1 and CDR2 (germline): SEHNR, FQNEAQ (reference sequence).

This clone has only a few counts. The chain carries TRBV10-2 and TRBJ1-2; D may be TRBD1 (5 bases). Trimming took off 5 bases at V and 0 bases at J, with 10 bases between the two ends. Germline V CDR1 and CDR2: WSHSY, SAAADI. The CDR3 spans 14 residues. CDR3 DNA sequence: TGCGCCAGCAGTCTGACAGATGCTAACTATGGCTACACCTTC. Protein sequence: CASSLTDANYGYTF.